One sample yielded the 8 T cell receptor beta chains listed below, sequenced in a study of blood T cell repertoires in COVID-19. Profiled with immunoSEQ multiplex PCR; TCRdb holds only in-frame clones, not every one. The sample has about 150,000 clones, 80% seen once. Sequencing input: peripheral blood. These receptors were taken from a man between 60 and 70 years old with acute or convalescent COVID-19.

The chain employs TRBV7-9 and TRBJ1-1, with a weak D call TRBD1 (6 bases). This CDR3 has 15 residues. Trimming removed 2 bases at V and 1 base at J, with 11 bases between. Germline CDR1 and CDR2: SEHNR and FQNEAQ (reference sequence). The CDR3: CASSLTGFPNTEAFF. In DNA, the CDR3 is TGTGCCAGCAGCTTAACAGGGTTCCCGAACACTGAAGCTTTCTTT.

The rearrangement joins TRBV7-9 to TRBJ2-5; no clear D. The CDR3 totals 12 residues. Germline CDR1 is SEHNR and CDR2 is FQNEAQ (reference sequence). Trimming took off 7 bases at V and 3 bases at J, with 9 bases between the two ends. The CDR3 region is CASMGRKETQYF. The CDR3 region has the DNA TGTGCCAGCATGGGCAGGAAAGAGACCCAGTACTTC.

The chain links TRBV20-1 to TRBJ1-2, with D perhaps matching TRBD1 (5 bases). CDR1 DFQATT and CDR2 SNEGSKA come from the germline V gene (reference sequence). V was shortened by 4 bases and J by 5 bases, with 8 bases between the two germline ends. CDR3 length: 11 residues. This CDR3 is CSAIQEYGYTF. The DNA of the CDR3 is TGCAGTGCTATACAGGAGTATGGCTACACCTTC.

The gene calls are TRBV18 and TRBJ2-5; the D gene is possibly TRBD1 (5 bases). V was cut by 0 bases and J by 5 bases, with 7 bases left in between. There are 13 residues in the CDR3. The germline CDR1 and CDR2 sequences are KGHSH and LQKENI. The CDR3 sequence: CASSPPGQETQYF. CDR3 nucleotides: TGTGCCAGCTCACCACCGGGGCAGGAGACCCAGTACTTC. Variable domain in full (rest from reference TRBV18 and TRBJ2-5): NAGVMQNPRHLVRRRGQEARLRCSPMKGHSHVYWYRQLPEEGLKFMVYLQKENIIDESGMPKERFSAEFPKEGPSILRIQQVVRGDSAAYFCASSPPGQETQYFGPGTRLLVL.

The chain recombines TRBV28 with TRBJ1-1; no firm D call. This CDR3 contains 15 residues. Trimming stripped 8 bases from V and 0 bases from J, with 16 bases between. The V gene's germline CDR1 is MDHEN and CDR2 SYDVKM. This chain's CDR3 is CASGEAGWVNTEAFF. The DNA for the CDR3 is TGTGCCAGCGGGGAGGCGGGATGGGTGAACACTGAAGCTTTCTTT.

The gene calls are TRBV2 and TRBJ2-3, with 14 bases identical to TRBD2. V was pared by 6 bases and J by 5 bases, with 4 bases of the junction left unmatched. The germline V gene has CDR1 SNHLY and CDR2 FYNNEI. This CDR3 region has 15 residues. Here the CDR3 reads CASRLTSGGGDTQYF. CDR3 coding DNA: TGTGCCAGCAGGCTGACTAGCGGGGGGGGAGATACGCAGTATTTT.

V usage is TRBV28 and J usage is TRBJ2-1; 8 nucleotides line up with TRBD1. Germline CDR1 reads MDHEN; CDR2 reads SYDVKM. After removal of 9 bases from V and 8 bases from J, the junction contained 12 bases not matched to a gene. This CDR3 contains 14 residues. The CDR3 DNA reads TGTGCCAGTACGACAGGGGCCTTAGGGTATGAGCAGTTCTTC. It specifies CASTTGALGYEQFF.

This chain connects TRBV30 to TRBJ1-6, with unresolved D. CDR3 length: 13 residues. V dropped 5 bases and J dropped 6 bases, with 11 bases sitting between them. CDR1 GTSNPN and CDR2 SVGIG come from the germline V gene (reference sequence). The CDR3 DNA reads TGTGCCTGGGGCGCCTACAGTAATTCACCCCTCCACTTT. It is translated as CAWGAYSNSPLHF.